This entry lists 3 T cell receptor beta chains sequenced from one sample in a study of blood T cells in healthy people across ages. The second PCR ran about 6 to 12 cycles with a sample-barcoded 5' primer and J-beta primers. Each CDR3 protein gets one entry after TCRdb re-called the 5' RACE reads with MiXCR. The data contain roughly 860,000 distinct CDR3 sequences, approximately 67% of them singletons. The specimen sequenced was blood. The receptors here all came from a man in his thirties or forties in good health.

The CDR3, as DNA: TGCGCCAGCAGCCAAGAACAGGATTACAATGAGCAGTTCTTC. It codes for CASSQEQDYNEQFF. This chain joins TRBV4-1 and TRBJ2-1, with a possible D match to TRBD1 (5 bases). This CDR3 comprises 14 residues. Germline V gene data show CDR1 as MGHRA and CDR2 as YSYEKL. V lost 0 bases and J 4 bases, leaving 7 bases between the germline ends.

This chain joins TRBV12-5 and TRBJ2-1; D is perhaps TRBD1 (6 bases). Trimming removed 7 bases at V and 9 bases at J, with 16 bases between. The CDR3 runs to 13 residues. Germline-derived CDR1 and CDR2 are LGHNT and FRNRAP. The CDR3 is CASAQQGIGEQFF. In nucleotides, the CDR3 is TGTGCTAGTGCCCAACAGGGAATCGGTGAGCAGTTCTTC.

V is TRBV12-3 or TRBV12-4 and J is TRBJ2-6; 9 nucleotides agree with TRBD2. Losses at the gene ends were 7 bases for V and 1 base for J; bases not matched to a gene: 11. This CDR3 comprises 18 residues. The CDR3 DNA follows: TGTGCCAGCACCTTCCGGCGGGAGGGGAGTTCTGGGGCCAACGTCCTGACTTTC. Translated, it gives CASTFRREGSSGANVLTF.